A single sample gave rise to the 20 T cell receptor beta chains below, sequenced in a study of CD8 T cells in ankylosing spondylitis listed by TCRdb under 2017. The library came from 5' RACE. The listed sequencing device is Illumina HiSeq 2500. The public reads were run again by TCRdb, first through fastp at Q25 and then through MiXCR, and only productive beta chains were kept. Rows with a matching CDR3 protein are joined into one entry that keeps the most common DNA and genes. Here the sample has 200,000 to 250,000 distinct CDR3 sequences; roughly a tenth occur a single time. The leading ten clones occupy less than 3% of the sample. The sample was blood, either unsorted or a sorted T cell fraction (not recorded which). These receptors originate from a male donor with ankylosing spondylitis or in good health (not recorded which).

The chain carries TRBV10-1 and TRBJ2-5; 10 bases are shared with TRBD2. From germline, CDR1 is WNHNN and CDR2 SYGVQD (reference sequence). V shed 2 bases and J 4 bases; nucleotides not matched to a gene: 1. The CDR3 is 14 residues long. This CDR3 reads CASSEQREGETQYF. Written as DNA, the CDR3 is TGCGCCAGCAGTGAGCAGCGGGAGGGAGAGACCCAGTACTTC.

This clonotype was seen repeatedly, ten times or more. The chain recombines TRBV25-1 with TRBJ2-7, with unresolved D. The CDR3 sequence is 14 residues long. The germline gives CDR1 MGHDK, CDR2 SYGVNS. V was clipped by 3 bases and J by 0 bases, with 9 bases between them. The CDR3 nucleotides read TGTGCCAGCAGTGACCAGGTTAACTCCTACGAGCAGTACTTC. Amino acid sequence: CASSDQVNSYEQYF.

The rearrangement links TRBV7-9 to TRBJ2-5; TRBD1 might be the D (5 bases). Trimming pared 5 bases from V and 7 bases from J, leaving 17 bases between. Looked up from germline, CDR1 is SEHNR and CDR2 is FQNEAQ (reference sequence). The CDR3 length is 14 residues. The DNA for the CDR3 is TGTGCCAGCAGCCCCCAGGAGTGGCAGGGGACCCAGTACTTC. This gives the protein CASSPQEWQGTQYF.

In the case of this clonotype: A much larger clone differs by one base, so this may be a read error. The chain employs TRBV11-2 and TRBJ1-1; D ambiguous. CDR3 length: 12 residues. Germline V gene sequence: CDR1 SGHAT, CDR2 FQNNGV. The DNA for the CDR3 is TGTACCAGCAGCCTTAGTAACACTGAAGCTTTCTTT. Translation gives CTSSLSNTEAFF.

This clonotype was found many times. The chain carries TRBV20-1 and TRBJ1-1; the D is unclear. This CDR3 has 11 amino acids. CDR1 is DFQATT, CDR2 SNEGSKA, per germline (reference sequence). The germline V and J ends were trimmed by 6 bases and 8 bases, with 13 bases remaining between them. The CDR3 DNA is TGCAGTGCCCAGCTTCGGGCAGAAGCTTTCTTT. This encodes CSAQLRAEAFF.

This clonotype was detected many times. This sequence joins TRBV30 and TRBJ2-1; the D gene could be TRBD1 or TRBD2 (5 bases each). V shed 4 bases and J shed 8 bases, with 18 bases lying between them. CDR1 is GTSNPN and CDR2 is SVGIG in the germline V gene (reference sequence). This CDR3 contains 14 residues. The CDR3 loop reads CAWTSGPGAHEQFF. In nucleotides, the CDR3 is TGTGCCTGGACCAGCGGTCCCGGGGCCCATGAGCAGTTCTTC.

This chain connects TRBV25-1 to TRBJ2-1; 9 bases map to TRBD1. Germline V gene lookup returns CDR1 MGHDK and CDR2 SYGVNS. CDR3 length: 18 residues. J was trimmed by 9 bases and V by 3 bases; bases with no gene match: 18. CDR3 sequence reads: CASSDPPGGQGTLGEQFF. CDR3 nucleotides: TGTGCCAGCAGTGACCCCCCCGGGGGACAGGGTACCCTAGGTGAGCAGTTCTTC. The full variable domain, rest sourced from reference TRBV25-1 and TRBJ2-1, is EADIYQTPRYLVIGTGKKITLECSQTMGHDKMYWYQQDPGMELHLIHYSYGVNSTEKGDLSSESTVSRIRTEHFPLTLESARPSHTSQYLCASSDPPGGQGTLGEQFFGPGTRLTVL.

This clonotype appeared a few times. A much larger clone is a single base away; this may be a read error. This rearrangement joins TRBV6-1 to TRBJ2-7; D is undetermined. The germline V gene encodes CDR1 MNHNS and CDR2 SASEGT. The CDR3 totals 11 residues. V was cut by 3 bases and J by 2 bases, with 2 bases left in between. CDR3 DNA: TGTGCCAGCAGTGAGCCCTACGAGCAGTACTTC. The encoded protein is CASSEPYEQYF.

This clonotype was detected many times. This chain uses TRBV7-2 with TRBJ2-3; TRBD2 aligns across 8 bases. CDR1 is SGHTA, CDR2 FQGNSA, per germline. The CDR3 contains 15 residues. The junction had 3 bases not matched to a gene; V was cut back by 3 bases and J by 1 base. CDR3 protein: CASSLYGRGTDTQYF. The CDR3 coding sequence is TGTGCCAGCAGCTTGTACGGGAGGGGCACAGATACGCAGTATTTT.

This clonotype was picked up many times. This chain links TRBV2 with TRBJ1-4; 10 bases map to TRBD1. The CDR3 is 14 amino acids. CDR1 is SNHLY and CDR2 is FYNNEI in the germline V gene. With 7 bases clipped from V and 8 bases from J, the junction kept 7 bases outside the gene matches. This CDR3 is CASIRTGGGEKLFF. Written as DNA, the CDR3 is TGTGCCAGCATACGGACAGGGGGGGGCGAAAAACTGTTTTTT.

Many counts were recorded for this clonotype. The chain uses TRBV20-1 and TRBJ1-2; D is perhaps TRBD1 (5 bases). This CDR3 has 12 residues. Trimming removed 7 bases from V and 6 bases from J, with 15 bases in between. The germline CDR1 and CDR2 sequences are DFQATT and SNEGSKA (reference sequence). This CDR3 reads CSVKLGDHGYTF. For the CDR3, the DNA is TGCAGTGTTAAATTAGGGGATCATGGCTACACCTTC.

This clonotype was seen ten or more times. The chain links TRBV29-1 to TRBJ2-5; no definite D call. This CDR3 comprises 12 residues. CDR1 and CDR2 (germline): SQVTM, ANQGSEA. The V and J ends lost 4 bases and 1 base respectively, with 7 bases between them. The CDR3 spells CSVGLFQETQYF. The CDR3 region has the DNA TGCAGCGTTGGACTGTTCCAAGAGACCCAGTACTTC. The whole variable domain, filled in from reference TRBV29-1 and TRBJ2-5, reads SAVISQKPSRDICQRGTSLTIQCQVDSQVTMMFWYRQQPGQSLTLIATANQGSEATYESGFVIDKFPISRPNLTFSTLTVSNMSPEDSSIYLCSVGLFQETQYFGPGTRLLVL.

This clonotype was detected many times. The V gene is TRBV29-1, the J gene TRBJ2-3; D gene unclear. Between the trimmed V and J ends, which lost 1 base and 0 bases, there was a span of 8 bases. Germline V gene sequence: CDR1 SQVTM, CDR2 ANQGSEA. The CDR3 spans 14 residues. This chain's CDR3 is CSVEGSASTDTQYF. The CDR3 DNA is TGCAGCGTTGAAGGCAGCGCTAGCACAGATACGCAGTATTTT.

The chain couples TRBV20-1 to TRBJ1-1; D is uncertain. Germline CDR1 is DFQATT and CDR2 is SNEGSKA (reference sequence). The CDR3 extends over 12 amino acids. The ends were cut back, 8 bases at V and 4 bases at J, with 14 bases in the middle. The CDR3 sequence: CSLRALTTEAFF. The CDR3 nucleotides are TGCAGTCTAAGAGCGCTCACCACTGAAGCTTTCTTT.

This clonotype was seen at least ten times. The genes are TRBV4-1 and TRBJ1-1, with D maybe TRBD1 (5 bases). Deletions cut 1 base from V and 7 bases from J, with 19 bases between. This CDR3 comprises 16 residues. Germline CDR1 reads MGHRA; CDR2 reads YSYEKL. The CDR3 region is CASSQGVGLLTIEAFF. CDR3 DNA sequence: TGCGCCAGCAGCCAAGGAGTGGGGCTACTAACAATTGAAGCTTTCTTT.

The sample holds a few counts of this clonotype. The V and J genes are TRBV7-9 and TRBJ1-2, with D unclear. The V and J ends lost 6 bases and 3 bases respectively, with 14 bases between them. Germline V gene sequence: CDR1 SEHNR, CDR2 FQNEAQ (reference sequence). The CDR3 spans 14 residues. CDR3 loop: CASSPSGIDYGYTF. DNA of the CDR3: TGTGCCAGCAGTCCTTCCGGGATAGACTATGGCTACACCTTC.

This clonotype was recorded at least ten times. The chain is built from TRBV4-1 and TRBJ2-2; the match to TRBD2 covers 7 bases. Germline-derived CDR1 and CDR2 are MGHRA and YSYEKL. There are 20 residues in the CDR3. V dropped 5 bases and J dropped 2; count of bases not matched to a gene: 20. The CDR3 bases are TGCGCCAGCAGCGAGTGGGTTCTTCGACTAGCTCCCTTTAACACCGGGGAGCTGTTTTTT. This encodes CASSEWVLRLAPFNTGELFF.

This clonotype showed up many times. V is TRBV6-1 and J is TRBJ1-1, with D tentatively TRBD1 (5 bases). Between the trimmed V and J ends, which lost 11 bases and 3 bases, there was a span of 16 bases. This CDR3 region has 13 residues. Germline assignment: CDR1 MNHNS and CDR2 SASEGT. The CDR3 DNA follows: TGTGCCGGAAAGGGGATAGGGTACACTGAAGCTTTCTTT. Encoded protein: CAGKGIGYTEAFF.

CDR3 amino acids: CAISPPGPDYEQYF. The CDR3 DNA follows: TGTGCCATCAGCCCCCCAGGGCCAGATTACGAGCAGTACTTC. The chain combines TRBV10-3 with TRBJ2-7, with D perhaps matching TRBD1 (5 bases). The CDR3 has 14 residues. Trimming removed 6 bases at V and 4 bases at J, with 16 bases between. Germline loops: CDR1 ENHRY, CDR2 SYGVKD.

This clonotype was counted many times. The chain joins TRBV20-1 to TRBJ2-1, with TRBD2 matching over 13 bases. Looked up from germline, CDR1 is DFQATT and CDR2 is SNEGSKA (reference sequence). V shed 1 base, J shed 8 bases, and the junction held 2 bases outside the gene matches. The CDR3 consists of 14 residues. The chain's CDR3 is CSARGLAGGHEQFF. CDR3 bases: TGCAGTGCTAGAGGACTAGCGGGGGGCCATGAGCAGTTCTTC.